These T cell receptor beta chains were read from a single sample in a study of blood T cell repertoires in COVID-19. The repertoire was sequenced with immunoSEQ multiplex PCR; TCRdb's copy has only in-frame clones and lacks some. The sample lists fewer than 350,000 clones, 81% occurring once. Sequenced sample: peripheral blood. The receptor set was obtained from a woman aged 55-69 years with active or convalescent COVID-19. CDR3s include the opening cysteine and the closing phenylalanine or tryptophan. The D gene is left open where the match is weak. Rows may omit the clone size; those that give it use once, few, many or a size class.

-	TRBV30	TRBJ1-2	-	CAWSVGVLAGNYGYTF	TGTGCCTGGAGTGTCGGCGTCTTAGCTGGTAACTATGGCTACACCTTC
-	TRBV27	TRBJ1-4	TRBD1	CASSSPGQGEKLFF	TGTGCCAGCAGTTCTCCGGGACAGGGAGAAAAACTGTTTTTT
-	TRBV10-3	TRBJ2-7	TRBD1	CAISGPGQGAYEQYF	TGTGCCATCAGTGGCCCGGGACAGGGGGCTTACGAGCAGTACTTC
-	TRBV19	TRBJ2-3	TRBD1	CASSILGQGRADTQYF	TGTGCCAGTAGTATTTTGGGACAGGGGAGGGCAGATACGCAGTATTTT
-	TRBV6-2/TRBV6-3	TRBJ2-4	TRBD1	CASSATQGSDIQYF	TGTGCCAGCAGTGCGACACAGGGGTCGGACATTCAGTACTTC
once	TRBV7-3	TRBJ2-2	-	CASSSLTTGELFF	TGTGCCAGCAGCTCGCTAACGACCGGGGAGCTGTTTTTT
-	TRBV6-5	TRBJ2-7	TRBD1	CASSYDDRVNEQYF	TGTGCCAGCAGTTACGACGACAGGGTGAACGAGCAGTACTTC
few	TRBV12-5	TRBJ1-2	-	CASGLEGYGYTF	TGTGCTAGTGGTTTGGAGGGGTATGGCTACACCTTC
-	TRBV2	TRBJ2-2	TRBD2	CASSAGLVSGELFF	TGTGCCAGCAGTGCCGGACTAGTTTCCGGGGAGCTGTTTTTT
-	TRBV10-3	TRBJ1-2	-	CAISESFATRNYGYTF	TGTGCCATCAGTGAGTCGTTCGCTACCCGAAACTATGGCTACACCTTC
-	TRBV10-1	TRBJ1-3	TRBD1	CASSAAGQLSGNTIYF	TGCGCCAGCAGTGCCGCGGGACAGCTCTCTGGAAACACCATATATTTT
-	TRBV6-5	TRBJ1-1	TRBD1	CASSYLPGQGNTEAFF	TGTGCCAGCAGTTACTTACCGGGACAGGGGAACACTGAAGCTTTCTTT
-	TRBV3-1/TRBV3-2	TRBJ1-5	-	CASSADSPNQPQHF	TGTGCCAGCAGCGCCGACAGTCCTAATCAGCCCCAGCATTTT
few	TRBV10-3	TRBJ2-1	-	CAINTGDNEQFF	TGTGCCATCAACACGGGGGACAATGAGCAGTTCTTC
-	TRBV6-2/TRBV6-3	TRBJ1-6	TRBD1	CASSYTGGQASSPLHF	TGTGCCAGCAGTTACACCGGGGGACAGGCATCCTCACCCCTCCACTTT